This TCR beta chain appears in the sequencing data of a study of PD-1 blockade in mismatch repair-deficient tumors. Study in general: Enrolled about 2012-2016, patients had progressing, pretreated mismatch repair-deficient cancers of approximately 13 types. The study, taken as a whole, reports: Rapid post-treatment expansion, then contraction, generally preceding radiologic response, marked tumor-resident clones.

There are 14 residues in the CDR3. Trimming stripped 0 bases from V and 0 bases from J, with 6 bases between. Germline assignment: CDR1 SGDLS and CDR2 YYNGEE. The method was immunoSEQ multiplex PCR; TCRdb's version includes in-frame clones alone and lacks a portion of them. The data contain about 110,000 clones, about 83% of them singletons. All patients were mismatch repair deficient, assessed by either PCR or immunohistochemistry. A few pembrolizumab responders had their TCRs sequenced. To note about this clone: Antigen specificity is unknown.

The V and J genes are TRBV9 and TRBJ1-2; no firm D call. The clonotype was recovered from an adult with mismatch repair-deficient cancer. This material consisted of peripheral blood, taken around 60 weeks after starting pembrolizumab. For the CDR3, the DNA is TGTGCCAGCAGCGTAGAAGGAGCTAACTATGGCTACACCTTC. Translating it yields CASSVEGANYGYTF.